The 24 T cell receptor beta chains in this list originate from one sample, sequenced in a study of T cells in Graves' hyperthyroidism and ophthalmopathy. Amplification yielded TCR beta CDR3 regions, with RNA transcripts as the source. The HTBI primer set was used in a first-round RT-PCR of the TCR CDR3. Each CDR3 protein is one row after TCRdb ran MiXCR on the multiplex PCR reads. This table holds 450,000 to 600,000 distinct CDR3 sequences, approximately 20% found once. Sequences were obtained from blood. These receptors came from a man between 40 and 49 years old with Graves' ophthalmopathy.

The chain uses TRBV7-3 and TRBJ2-1; TRBD2 is a possible D gene (6 bases). Germline V gives CDR1 SGHTA, CDR2 FQGTGA. The CDR3 covers 12 residues. Trimming removed 8 bases from V and 6 bases from J, with 11 bases in between. CDR3 DNA sequence: TGTGCCAGCGGAGGGAGGCCCAATGAGCAGTTCTTC. It yields the protein CASGGRPNEQFF.

This clonotype appeared many times. The DNA of the CDR3 is TGCAGTGCTAGTTCCGGGACAGGGACCCTCGAGCAGTACTTC. Translation gives CSASSGTGTLEQYF. The genes are TRBV20-1 and TRBJ2-7, with 9 bases matching TRBD1. After removal of 3 bases from V and 6 bases from J, the junction contained 9 bases not matched to a gene. Germline V gene lookup returns CDR1 DFQATT and CDR2 SNEGSKA (reference sequence). CDR3 length equals 14 residues.

Remarks on this clonotype: Given a much more abundant clone one base away, this may be a read error. This CDR3 is CASSREGQRTGELFF. Here the CDR3 DNA reads TGTGCCAGCAGCCGAGAGGGACAGCGGACCGGGGAGCTGTTTTTT. The chain uses TRBV7-8 and TRBJ2-2; 7 bases agree with TRBD1. The V gene's germline CDR1 is SGHVS and CDR2 FQNEAQ. The J segment lost 5 bases and the V segment lost 5 bases, leaving 8 bases of the junction unmatched. The CDR3 loop spans 15 amino acids.

In this sample, this clonotype turned up once. The chain employs TRBV20-1 and TRBJ2-1, with TRBD2 identical over 10 bases. Losses at the gene ends were 4 bases for V and 8 bases for J; bases not matched to a gene: 11. From germline, CDR1 is DFQATT and CDR2 SNEGSKA (reference sequence). The length of the CDR3 is 15 residues. The CDR3 DNA sequence: TGCAGTGCTATTGGGCTAGCGGGAGTAGGCGATGAGCAGTTCTTC. This translates into CSAIGLAGVGDEQFF.

The J gene is TRBJ2-6, the V gene TRBV5-1; 11 bases fit TRBD1. Germline values: CDR1 SGHRS, CDR2 YFSETQ. Unmatched junction bases numbered 8, after V lost 4 bases and J lost 2 bases. This CDR3 region has 18 residues. CDR3 sequence (DNA): TGCGCCAGCAGCATGGCGCCGGGACAGGGGGCTGGGGCCAACGTCCTGACTTTC. This gives the protein CASSMAPGQGAGANVLTF.

The V gene is TRBV19, the J gene TRBJ1-5; a possible D gene is TRBD1 (6 bases). The V gene's germline CDR1 is LNHDA and CDR2 SQIVND (reference sequence). Between the trimmed V and J ends, which lost 8 bases and 11 bases, there was a span of 19 bases. This CDR3 spans 13 amino acids. The CDR3 spells CASDKPGGPAQHF. The CDR3 nucleotides read TGTGCCAGTGACAAACCCGGGGGGCCAGCCCAGCATTTT.

This clonotype was found many times. The rearrangement uses TRBV7-2 and TRBJ1-2; D not certain. Germline lookup yields CDR1 SGHTA and CDR2 FQGNSA. CDR3 length: 15 residues. Trimming took 1 base from V and 5 from J, leaving 14 bases between them. The CDR3 protein is CASSLGIGLGYGYTF. The DNA of the CDR3 is TGTGCCAGCAGCTTAGGGATAGGGCTGGGTTATGGCTACACCTTC. The full variable domain, with the rest looked up from reference TRBV7-2 and TRBJ1-2, is GAGVSQSPSNKVTEKGKDVELRCDPISGHTALYWYRQSLGQGLEFLIYFQGNSAPDKSGLPSDRFSAERTGGSVSTLTIQRTQQEDSAVYLCASSLGIGLGYGYTFGSGTRLTVV.

This clonotype was seen ten or more times. CDR3 in amino acids: CASSIGTSGKETQYF. As DNA, the CDR3 is TGTGCCAGCAGCATCGGGACTAGCGGGAAAGAGACCCAGTACTTC. The genes are TRBV5-8 and TRBJ2-5; 13 positions match TRBD2. Losses at the gene ends were 4 bases for V and 3 bases for J; bases not matched to a gene: 3. CDR1 is SGHTS and CDR2 is YDEGEE in the germline V gene. The CDR3 sequence is 15 residues long.

This clonotype was recorded many times. The gene calls are TRBV28 and TRBJ2-4; D is possibly TRBD1 or TRBD2 (5 bases each). Germline loops: CDR1 MDHEN, CDR2 SYDVKM. The CDR3 runs to 13 residues. Trimming shortened V by 9 bases and J by 4 bases, and 13 bases separated the two germline ends. The CDR3 protein is CASRLWGKNIQYF. CDR3 DNA: TGTGCCAGTAGACTTTGGGGGAAAAACATTCAGTACTTC. Looking up the rest from reference TRBV28 and TRBJ2-4 gives the full variable domain: DVKVTQSSRYLVKRTGEKVFLECVQDMDHENMFWYRQDPGLGLRLIYFSYDVKMKEKGDIPEGYSVSREKKERFSLILESASTNQTSMYLCASRLWGKNIQYFGAGTRLSVL.

This clonotype appeared a single time. At one boundary the junction diverges from the germline segment, which might be a read error. The J gene is TRBJ1-5, the V gene TRBV3-1, with D tentatively TRBD1 (5 bases). The CDR3 totals 15 residues. From germline, CDR1 is LGHDT and CDR2 YNNKEL (reference sequence). CDR3 protein: CANSQAVGGNQPQHF. DNA of the CDR3: TGTGCCAACAGCCAAGCGGTAGGGGGCAATCAGCCCCAGCATTTT.

This clonotype was found many times. This chain uses TRBV2 with TRBJ2-4; the D gene is possibly TRBD2 (5 bases). Germline assignment: CDR1 SNHLY and CDR2 FYNNEI. V gave up 6 bases and J gave up 2 bases, with 14 bases separating them. The CDR3 runs 15 residues. The CDR3 bases are TGTGCCAGCAGAGCAGATCTAGCTACCAAAAACATTCAGTACTTC. Its translation is CASRADLATKNIQYF.

The chain uses TRBV11-2 and TRBJ2-3; D is possibly TRBD1 or TRBD2 (5 bases each). Germline CDR1 is SGHAT and CDR2 is FQNNGV. This CDR3 is built from 17 residues. Trimming removed 8 bases from V and 3 bases from J, with 24 bases in between. Written as DNA, the CDR3 is TGTGCCAGCGGATACCCCCCTACCGGGACGGCAACAGATACGCAGTATTTT. Its translation: CASGYPPTGTATDTQYF.

This clonotype was detected ten times or more. The rearrangement uses TRBV20-1 and TRBJ1-6, with D possibly being TRBD1 (6 bases). Per germline, CDR1 DFQATT and CDR2 SNEGSKA (reference sequence). V gave up 5 bases and J gave up 8 bases, with 16 bases separating them. The CDR3 loop spans 14 amino acids. The DNA for the CDR3 is TGCAGTGCTTCCGCAGGGGATCTCGATTCACCCCTCCACTTT. Translated: CSASAGDLDSPLHF.

This clonotype appeared many times. The rearrangement links TRBV20-1 to TRBJ2-5, with D unresolved. The V end lost 4 bases, the J end lost 1 base, and 13 bases lay between the germline ends. Germline CDR1 is DFQATT and CDR2 is SNEGSKA (reference sequence). The CDR3 is 14 residues long. The CDR3 DNA follows: TGCAGTGCTAATTTCTGGACGCCCCAAGAGACCCAGTACTTC. Translated: CSANFWTPQETQYF.

The rearrangement links TRBV7-2 to TRBJ2-7, with a possible D match to TRBD2 (6 bases). The CDR3 totals 14 residues. Germline lookup yields CDR1 SGHTA and CDR2 FQGNSA. V lost 6 bases to trimming and J lost 3 bases, with 15 bases between them. The CDR3 is CASRPGLPLYEQYF. The CDR3 region has the DNA TGTGCCAGCAGACCGGGACTGCCCCTCTACGAGCAGTACTTC.

This clonotype was detected only a few times. V gene TRBV27 combines with J gene TRBJ2-6, with 9 positions matching TRBD1. Germline CDR1 reads MNHEY; CDR2 reads SMNVEV (reference sequence). This CDR3 region has 18 residues. Trimming at V came to 5 bases and at J to 0 bases, leaving 8 bases not matched to a gene. The CDR3 protein is CASSRTGVTYSGANVLTF. Here the CDR3 DNA reads TGTGCCAGCAGTCGGACAGGGGTTACCTACTCTGGGGCCAACGTCCTGACTTTC.

This clonotype was counted ten times or more. The gene calls are TRBV12-3 or TRBV12-4 and TRBJ1-2, with D unclear. The CDR3 contains 12 residues. V was shortened by 7 bases and J by 4 bases, with 10 bases between the two germline ends. The CDR3 loop reads CASTRQGYGYTF. CDR3 DNA sequence: TGTGCCAGCACCAGACAAGGCTATGGCTACACCTTC.

In its sample, this clonotype was seen a few times. The rearrangement uses TRBV6-6 and TRBJ2-7; 8 bases agree with TRBD2. The CDR3 contains 14 residues. V gave up 2 bases and J gave up 1 base; unmatched junction bases: 1. Per germline, CDR1 MNHNY and CDR2 SVGAGI (reference sequence). The CDR3 here is CASSYGGRSYEQYF. The CDR3 coding sequence is TGTGCCAGCAGTTACGGCGGGAGGTCCTACGAGCAGTACTTC.

This clonotype was counted ten times or more. The V call is TRBV20-1, the J call TRBJ1-2, with TRBD1 matching 7 bases. Germline V gene data show CDR1 as DFQATT and CDR2 as SNEGSKA (reference sequence). V shed 0 bases and J 4 bases; nucleotides not matched to a gene: 11. This CDR3 has 16 amino acids. The CDR3 DNA reads TGCAGTGCTAGAGATCAGGGAAACAGGGGCTTCTATGGCTACACCTTC. Translating it yields CSARDQGNRGFYGYTF.

The chain uses TRBV30 and TRBJ2-3, with 11 bases identical to TRBD2. The V segment lost 0 bases and the J segment 3 bases; nucleotides outside the gene matches: 2. The CDR3 has 15 amino acids. CDR1 GTSNPN and CDR2 SVGIG come from the germline V gene (reference sequence). The CDR3 loop is CAWSVGTSGTDTQYF. The CDR3 DNA sequence: TGTGCCTGGAGTGTAGGGACTAGCGGTACAGATACGCAGTATTTT.

This clonotype was counted between two and nine times. The chain has TRBV12-3 or TRBV12-4 and TRBJ1-5; D is undetermined. The CDR3 contains 16 residues. Trimming removed 5 bases at V and 6 bases at J, with 20 bases between. CDR3 loop: CASSHMTASEGQPQHF. In nucleotides, the CDR3 is TGTGCCAGCAGTCATATGACCGCGTCGGAAGGTCAGCCCCAGCATTTT.

Many counts were recorded for this clonotype. The V and J genes are TRBV20-1 and TRBJ2-5; TRBD2 matches at 8 bases. The CDR3 contains 15 residues. The trim removed 0 bases at V and 1 base at J, leaving 4 bases unmatched. The germline gives CDR1 DFQATT, CDR2 SNEGSKA (reference sequence). The CDR3 DNA is TGCAGTGCTAGAGATCGGGAGGGTTCCCAAGAGACCCAGTACTTC. Its protein is CSARDREGSQETQYF.

This clonotype was picked up a small number of times. This rearrangement joins TRBV29-1 to TRBJ2-2; D might be TRBD1 (7 bases). Germline V CDR1 and CDR2: SQVTM, ANQGSEA. The CDR3 is 13 residues long. CDR3 sequence: CPRGAGNTGELFF. The CDR3 nucleotides read TGCCCCAGGGGGGCGGGGAACACCGGGGAGCTGTTTTTT.

The V and J genes are TRBV7-2 and TRBJ2-5; no firm D call. Germline V CDR1 and CDR2: SGHTA, FQGNSA. The CDR3 has 13 residues. The V end was cut by 5 bases, the J end by 4 bases, with 11 bases between. CDR3 sequence reads: CASSPRPRETQYF. The CDR3 DNA sequence: TGTGCCAGCAGCCCCCGACCAAGAGAGACCCAGTACTTC.